Below are 24 T cell receptor beta chains sequenced from a single sample in a study of blood T cell repertoires in COVID-19 (TCRdb year 2020). Library preparation employed the immunoSEQ multiplex PCR assay. The immuneACCESS repertoire file appears here via TCRdb, limited to in-frame rearrangements. These files lack a portion of the clones; in checked studies, under half of the deficit traces to unresolved V genes, and the cause of the others is not known. In this sample the table shows 350,000 to 450,000 clones, approximately 81% of which occur a single time. Roughly 3.4% of the sample rests with the top ten. Material: peripheral blood. The receptor set was obtained from a woman in her late teens or twenties with acute or convalescent COVID-19.

The chain joins TRBV5-1 to TRBJ2-3; 11 positions agree with TRBD2. V dropped 8 bases and J dropped 3; count of bases not matched to a gene: 8. The CDR3 is 15 amino acids. The V gene's germline CDR1 is SGHRS and CDR2 YFSETQ. The CDR3 reads CARRIAGGPTDTQYF. The CDR3 DNA follows: TGCGCCAGGAGGATAGCGGGAGGGCCAACAGATACGCAGTATTTT.

Only one count was recorded for this clone. V gene TRBV10-3 combines with J gene TRBJ1-5, with 8 positions matching TRBD1. The CDR3 is made up of 16 amino acids. Germline V gene sequence: CDR1 ENHRY, CDR2 SYGVKD. Unmatched junction bases numbered 5, after V lost 3 bases and J lost 1 base. CDR3 sequence: CAISDPGQASNQPQHF. CDR3 DNA sequence: TGTGCCATCAGTGACCCGGGACAGGCGAGCAATCAGCCCCAGCATTTT.

The chain carries TRBV21-1 and TRBJ2-7; TRBD2 was called by the table and not checked on the DNA. TRBV21-1 is reported as a pseudogene. The CDR3 totals 15 residues. The CDR3, as DNA: TGTGCCAGCAGCAAAGGGTCTAGCGGGACCTACGAGCAGTACTTC. Protein: CASSKGSSGTYEQYF.

V usage is TRBV9 and J usage is TRBJ1-1; unclear D gene. CDR1 is SGDLS, CDR2 YYNGEE, per germline. The V and J ends lost 0 bases and 1 base respectively, with 7 bases between them. CDR3 length: 14 amino acids. CDR3 in DNA: TGTGCCAGCAGCGTAGATCTGGCGAACACTGAAGCTTTCTTT. It translates to CASSVDLANTEAFF.

V gene TRBV7-8 combines with J gene TRBJ1-1, with a tentative D call TRBD1 (5 bases). The V end lost 2 bases, the J end lost 0 bases, and 13 bases lay between the germline ends. Germline loops: CDR1 SGHVS, CDR2 FQNEAQ. The CDR3 spans 16 residues. CDR3 region: CASSLYWQGLNTEAFF. DNA of the CDR3: TGTGCCAGCAGCTTATACTGGCAGGGATTGAACACTGAAGCTTTCTTT.

The CDR3 nucleotides are TGTGCCAGCAGTGAATGGATGGGGGGGCAAGAGACCCAGTACTTC. Encoded protein: CASSEWMGGQETQYF. The chain recombines TRBV2 with TRBJ2-5; 7 positions agree with TRBD2. Germline loops: CDR1 SNHLY, CDR2 FYNNEI. The CDR3 has 15 amino acids. The J segment lost 2 bases and the V segment lost 2 bases, leaving 5 bases of the junction unmatched.

V is TRBV6-5 and J is TRBJ2-1; 11 bases map to TRBD1. This CDR3 has 15 residues. Per germline, CDR1 MNHEY and CDR2 SVGAGI. V lost 2 bases to trimming and J lost 8 bases; unmatched junction nucleotides: 5. As DNA, the CDR3 is TGTGCCAGCAGTTACAGGACAGGGGGCAGGGATGAGCAGTTCTTC. It translates to CASSYRTGGRDEQFF.

The chain is built from TRBV24-1 and TRBJ2-7; TRBD2 matches at 9 bases. The germline V gene encodes CDR1 KGHDR and CDR2 SFDVKD. This CDR3 spans 16 amino acids. Unmatched junction bases numbered 9, after V lost 1 base and J lost 6 bases. CDR3 nucleotide sequence: TGTGCCACCAGTGATTTTTCGGCTAGCGGGGACCTCGAGCAGTACTTC. Amino acid sequence: CATSDFSASGDLEQYF.

This chain links TRBV7-9 with TRBJ2-1; the match to TRBD2 covers 8 bases. Trimming cost V 2 bases and J 5 bases; bases outside gene matches: 8. The CDR3 covers 16 residues. Germline loops: CDR1 SEHNR, CDR2 FQNEAQ (reference sequence). The CDR3 DNA reads TGTGCCAGCAGCTTAAGTCTTAGCGGGGTTAACAATGAGCAGTTCTTC. It specifies CASSLSLSGVNNEQFF.

As concerns this clone: The same CDR3 arises from other DNA sequences in this sample as well. The chain carries TRBV7-3 and TRBJ2-3, with 15 nucleotides matching TRBD2. V trimming: 5 bases; J trimming: 3 bases; junction bases outside the gene matches: 3. There are 16 residues in the CDR3. The germline CDR1 and CDR2 sequences are SGHTA and FQGTGA. CDR3 loop: CASSPGLAGGTDTQYF. The CDR3 region has the DNA TGTGCCAGCAGCCCAGGACTAGCGGGGGGGACAGATACGCAGTATTTT.

V usage is TRBV24-1 and J usage is TRBJ1-1, with 8 bases aligning to TRBD1. The CDR3 is 13 residues long. With V trimmed by 3 bases and J by 8 bases, 4 bases remained unmatched. Germline values: CDR1 KGHDR, CDR2 SFDVKD. The CDR3 is CATSDGTGVEAFF. CDR3 in DNA: TGTGCCACCAGTGATGGGACAGGTGTCGAAGCTTTCTTT.

CDR3 in amino acids: CASSHLAGVPDTQYF. The CDR3 DNA reads as TGCGCCAGCAGTCACTTGGCGGGAGTCCCAGATACGCAGTATTTT. This chain connects TRBV23-1 to TRBJ2-3, with TRBD2 matching over 7 bases. TRBV23-1 is recorded as an ORF, its role being uncertain. The CDR3 loop spans 15 amino acids. With V trimmed by 3 bases and J by 4 bases, 7 bases remained unmatched.

This rearrangement joins TRBV5-4 to TRBJ1-6; 7 bases align to TRBD1. This CDR3 is built from 15 residues. The V gene's germline CDR1 is SGHNT and CDR2 YYREEE (reference sequence). V shed 4 bases and J 6 bases; nucleotides not matched to a gene: 7. CDR3 residues: CASSLDRAGNSPLHF. CDR3 DNA: TGTGCCAGCAGCCTCGACAGGGCTGGTAATTCACCCCTCCACTTT.

The chain uses TRBV27 and TRBJ2-2, with TRBD2 matching 10 bases. The CDR3 extends over 18 amino acids. Trimming at V came to 5 bases and at J to 2 bases, leaving 11 bases not matched to a gene. CDR1 is MNHEY, CDR2 SMNVEV, per germline (reference sequence). Written as DNA, the CDR3 is TGTGCCAGCAGTGGACCCAGAGCGGGAGGGATAAACACCGGGGAGCTGTTTTTT. Protein: CASSGPRAGGINTGELFF.

The chain links TRBV4-2 to TRBJ2-7, with D perhaps TRBD2 (6 bases). Germline CDR1 reads LGHNA; CDR2 reads YNFKEQ. The ends were cut back, 0 bases at V and 0 bases at J, with 9 bases in the middle. CDR3 length: 15 amino acids. In DNA, the CDR3 is TGTGCCAGCAGCCAAGATCGTAGCGGCTCCTACGAGCAGTACTTC. Translation: CASSQDRSGSYEQYF.

This clone was seen a handful of times. The CDR3 sequence: CASSYVTAYNEQFF. The CDR3 DNA is TGCGCCAGCAGCTACGTTACAGCCTACAATGAGCAGTTCTTC. The chain carries TRBV5-1 and TRBJ2-1; D is unresolved. Germline assignment: CDR1 SGHRS and CDR2 YFSETQ. CDR3 length: 14 amino acids. Trimming took 3 bases from V and 2 from J, leaving 9 bases between them.

This clone was seen a few times. The gene calls are TRBV19 and TRBJ2-1, with D possibly being TRBD2 (5 bases). Trimming shortened V by 0 bases and J by 3 bases, and 15 bases separated the two germline ends. From germline, CDR1 is LNHDA and CDR2 SQIVND (reference sequence). The CDR3 extends over 17 amino acids. The CDR3 nucleotides read TGTGCCAGTAGTATAGAGCATGGCGGGCTCATCTACAATGAGCAGTTCTTC. Its translation: CASSIEHGGLIYNEQFF. Drawing the rest from reference TRBV19 and TRBJ2-1, the complete variable domain is DGGITQSPKYLFRKEGQNVTLSCEQNLNHDAMYWYRQDPGQGLRLIYYSQIVNDFQKGDIAEGYSVSREKKESFPLTVTSAQKNPTAFYLCASSIEHGGLIYNEQFFGPGTRLTVL.

The gene calls are TRBV19 and TRBJ1-2; maybe TRBD1 (5 bases). V was clipped by 5 bases and J by 3 bases, with 13 bases between them. Looked up from germline, CDR1 is LNHDA and CDR2 is SQIVND (reference sequence). The CDR3 is made up of 14 amino acids. The CDR3 coding sequence is TGTGCCAGTAGTCCTCAGGGTCGAGACTATGGCTACACCTTC. Its protein is CASSPQGRDYGYTF.

This chain connects TRBV27 to TRBJ2-5; D gene uncertain. CDR3 length: 14 amino acids. Germline loops: CDR1 MNHEY, CDR2 SMNVEV (reference sequence). V lost 5 bases and J 4 bases, leaving 14 bases between the germline ends. In DNA, the CDR3 is TGTGCCAGCAGTACTCCAGGCTTTCCAGAGACCCAGTACTTC. Amino acids: CASSTPGFPETQYF.

This chain links TRBV5-4 with TRBJ2-7; D remains unclear. CDR1 and CDR2 (germline): SGHNT, YYREEE (reference sequence). CDR3 length: 13 residues. Trimming removed 1 base from V and 5 bases from J, with 10 bases in between. CDR3 nucleotides: TGTGCCAGCAGCTTGCCCGGTTCCAACGAGCAGTACTTC. Its protein is CASSLPGSNEQYF.

The rearrangement links TRBV7-9 to TRBJ2-1; D might be TRBD2 (5 bases). The CDR3 consists of 13 residues. Trimming stripped 5 bases from V and 8 bases from J, with 13 bases between. The germline CDR1 and CDR2 sequences are SEHNR and FQNEAQ (reference sequence). In DNA, the CDR3 is TGTGCCAGCAGCCAACTAGAGGCGGATGAGCAGTTCTTC. Translating gives CASSQLEADEQFF.

The chain recombines TRBV6-5 with TRBJ1-1; 10 nucleotides agree with TRBD1. The CDR3 sequence is 13 residues long. V was pared by 6 bases and J by 4 bases, with 2 bases of the junction left unmatched. The germline gives CDR1 MNHEY, CDR2 SVGAGI. The CDR3 loop reads CASSRQGATEAFF. The CDR3 DNA sequence: TGTGCCAGCAGCAGACAGGGGGCCACTGAAGCTTTCTTT.

The V gene is TRBV30, the J gene TRBJ1-5, with no clear D. This CDR3 spans 14 amino acids. V was shortened by 0 bases and J by 1 base, with 7 bases between the two germline ends. Per the germline V gene, CDR1 is GTSNPN and CDR2 is SVGIG (reference sequence). The CDR3 loop reads CAWSVGRSNQPQHF. The CDR3 nucleotides read TGTGCCTGGAGTGTAGGGAGGAGCAATCAGCCCCAGCATTTT. The full variable domain, with the rest looked up from reference TRBV30 and TRBJ1-5, is SQTIHQWPATLVQPVGSPLSLECTVEGTSNPNLYWYRQAAGRGLQLLFYSVGIGQISSEVPQNLSASRPQDRQFILSSKKLLLSDSGFYLCAWSVGRSNQPQHFGDGTRLSIL.

The chain uses TRBV24-1 and TRBJ2-5, with TRBD2 matching 8 bases. Germline V gene data show CDR1 as KGHDR and CDR2 as SFDVKD. This CDR3 is 17 amino acids long. The ends lost 3 bases at V and 5 bases at J; junction bases unmatched: 13. The CDR3 DNA is TGTGCCACCAGTGATCCAACCCTACAGGGCGGGAGGGAGACCCAGTACTTC. It codes for CATSDPTLQGGRETQYF.